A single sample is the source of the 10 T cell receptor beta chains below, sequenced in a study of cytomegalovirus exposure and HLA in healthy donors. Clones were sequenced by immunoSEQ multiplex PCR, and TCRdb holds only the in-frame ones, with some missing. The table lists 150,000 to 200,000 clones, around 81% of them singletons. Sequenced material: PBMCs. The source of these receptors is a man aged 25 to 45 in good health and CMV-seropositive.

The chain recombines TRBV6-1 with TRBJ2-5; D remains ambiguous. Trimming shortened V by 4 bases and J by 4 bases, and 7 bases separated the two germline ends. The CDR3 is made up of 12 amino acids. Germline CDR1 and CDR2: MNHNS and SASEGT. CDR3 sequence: CASSALGETQYF. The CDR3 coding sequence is TGTGCCAGCAGTGCTCTAGGAGAGACCCAGTACTTC.

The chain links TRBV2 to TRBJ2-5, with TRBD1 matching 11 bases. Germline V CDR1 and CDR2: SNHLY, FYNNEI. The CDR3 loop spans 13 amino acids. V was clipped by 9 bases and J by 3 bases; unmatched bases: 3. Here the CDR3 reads CARGDRGKETQYF. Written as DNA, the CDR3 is TGTGCCAGGGGGGACAGGGGGAAAGAGACCCAGTACTTC.

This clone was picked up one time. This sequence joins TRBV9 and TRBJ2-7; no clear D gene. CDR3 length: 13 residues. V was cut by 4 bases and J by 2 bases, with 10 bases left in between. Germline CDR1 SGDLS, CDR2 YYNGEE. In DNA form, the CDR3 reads TGTGCCAGCAGCCCCAGTTCCCCCTACGAGCAGTACTTC. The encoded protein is CASSPSSPYEQYF.

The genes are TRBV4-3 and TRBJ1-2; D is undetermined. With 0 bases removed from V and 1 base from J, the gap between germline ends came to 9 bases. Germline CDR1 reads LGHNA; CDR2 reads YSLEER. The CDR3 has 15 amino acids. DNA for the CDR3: TGCGCCAGCAGCCAAGAACGTATCTATAACTATGGCTACACCTTC. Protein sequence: CASSQERIYNYGYTF.

The DNA of the CDR3 is TGTGCCAGCAGCTTAGCCCTTAGGGGCTATGGCTACACCTTC. Translation: CASSLALRGYGYTF. The rearrangement joins TRBV7-2 to TRBJ1-2; maybe TRBD1 (5 bases). The length of the CDR3 is 14 residues. Germline values: CDR1 SGHTA, CDR2 FQGNSA. V lost 0 bases and J lost 4, with 9 bases in between.

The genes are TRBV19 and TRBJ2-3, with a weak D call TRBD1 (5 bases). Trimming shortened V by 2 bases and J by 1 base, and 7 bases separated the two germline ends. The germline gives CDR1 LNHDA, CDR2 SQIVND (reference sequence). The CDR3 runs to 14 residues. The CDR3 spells CASSILRGTDTQYF. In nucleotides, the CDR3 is TGTGCCAGTAGTATACTCAGGGGCACAGATACGCAGTATTTT.

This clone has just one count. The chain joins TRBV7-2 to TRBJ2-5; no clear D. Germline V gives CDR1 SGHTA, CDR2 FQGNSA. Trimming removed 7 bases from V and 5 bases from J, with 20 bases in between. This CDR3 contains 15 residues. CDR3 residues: CASTGAYPAAETQYF. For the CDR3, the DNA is TGTGCCAGCACTGGAGCGTATCCGGCCGCGGAGACCCAGTACTTC.

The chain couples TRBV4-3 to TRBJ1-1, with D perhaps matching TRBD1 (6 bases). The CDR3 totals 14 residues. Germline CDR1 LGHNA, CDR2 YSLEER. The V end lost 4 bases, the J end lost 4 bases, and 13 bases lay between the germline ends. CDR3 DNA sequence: TGCGCCAGCAGCCTTACTCCAGGGGTCACTGAAGCTTTCTTT. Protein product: CASSLTPGVTEAFF.

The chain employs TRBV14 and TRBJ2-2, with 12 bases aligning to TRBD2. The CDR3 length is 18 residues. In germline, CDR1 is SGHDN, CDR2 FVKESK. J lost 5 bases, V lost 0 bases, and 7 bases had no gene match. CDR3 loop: CASSQDLAGGPRTGELFF. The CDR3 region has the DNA TGTGCCAGCAGCCAAGATCTAGCGGGGGGGCCTCGGACCGGGGAGCTGTTTTTT.

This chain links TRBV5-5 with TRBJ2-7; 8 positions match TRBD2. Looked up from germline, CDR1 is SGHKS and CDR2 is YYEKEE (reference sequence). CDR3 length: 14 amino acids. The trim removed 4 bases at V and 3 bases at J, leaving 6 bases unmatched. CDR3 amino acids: CASSPGLVGYEQYF. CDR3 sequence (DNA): TGTGCCAGCAGCCCGGGACTAGTGGGCTACGAGCAGTACTTC.